The rows below give T cell receptor beta chains drawn from one sample of a study of CD8+CD57+ T cells in acquired aplastic anemia. TCRdb processed the reads anew with MiXCR; each CDR3 protein has one entry. The sample lists around 180,000 distinct CDR3 sequences, approximately 60% seen once, with 45% in the top ten. Input material: sorted CD4+, CD8+, or CD8+CD57+ T cells (not recorded which) from PBMCs. The receptors originated from a human donor in good health. The CDR3 runs from the conserved cysteine through the conserved F or W. The D gene is left open where the match is weak. Clone size, where shown, is once, few, many, or a class for clones that have expanded.

DNA: TGTGCCAGCAGTGATGGACTAGCGGCCAATGAGCAGTTCTTC
CDR3: CASSDGLAANEQFF
V: TRBV12-3/TRBV12-4
D: TRBD2
size: -
J: TRBJ2-1

DNA: TGTGCCAGCAGCGTAGGAGGGGGGGGAAACCACCTCACCGGGGAGCTGTTTTTT
CDR3: CASSVGGGGNHLTGELFF
V: TRBV9
D: -
size: few
J: TRBJ2-2

DNA: TGTGCCATCAGTGGGACAGGACAAGACTATGGCTACACCTTC
CDR3: CAISGTGQDYGYTF
V: TRBV10-3
D: TRBD1
size: once
J: TRBJ1-2

DNA: TGTGCCAGCAGCTTGGCCTTGACTAGCGGGAGTGACGGGGAGCTGTTTTTT
CDR3: CASSLALTSGSDGELFF
V: TRBV5-8
D: TRBD2
size: -
J: TRBJ2-2

DNA: TGTGCCAGCGGTAGGAATAGCAATCAGCCCCAGCATTTT
CDR3: CASGRNSNQPQHF
V: TRBV6-5
D: -
size: many
J: TRBJ1-5

DNA: TGTGCCAGCAGCATTCGACGGGTCTATAGCAATCAGCCCCAGCATTTT
CDR3: CASSIRRVYSNQPQHF
V: TRBV12-3/TRBV12-4
D: -
size: -
J: TRBJ1-5

DNA: TGTGCCAGCAGCGTACGCCATGGGGCAGAAGCTTTCTTT
CDR3: CASSVRHGAEAFF
V: TRBV9
D: -
size: -
J: TRBJ1-1

DNA: TGCAGTGCTAGAGGTGTTAGCGCGGAGACCCAGTACTTC
CDR3: CSARGVSAETQYF
V: TRBV20-1
D: -
size: once
J: TRBJ2-5

DNA: TGTGCCAGCAGCCGGGGATTGAGGGGAGGGGACACCATATATTTT
CDR3: CASSRGLRGGDTIYF
V: TRBV11-2
D: -
size: -
J: TRBJ1-3

DNA: TGTGCCAGCAGCTCTGGACTAGCGGGAGGCCAGAGCTACGAGCAGTACTTC
CDR3: CASSSGLAGGQSYEQYF
V: TRBV7-8
D: TRBD2
size: -
J: TRBJ2-7

DNA: TGTGCCATCAGTGGGCAGGGGGGGGACTACGAGCAGTACTTC
CDR3: CAISGQGGDYEQYF
V: TRBV10-3
D: -
size: -
J: TRBJ2-7

DNA: TGCGCCAGCAGCCTTGCGGACAGGGGGCAAGAGACCCAGTACTTC
CDR3: CASSLADRGQETQYF
V: TRBV4-1
D: TRBD1
size: many
J: TRBJ2-5

DNA: TGCAGCGTCAAGACAGGTGGTAATGAAAAACTGTTTTTT
CDR3: CSVKTGGNEKLFF
V: TRBV29-1
D: -
size: -
J: TRBJ1-4

DNA: TGTGCCAGTAGTACCAGCCGGGGGGATACGCAGTATTTT
CDR3: CASSTSRGDTQYF
V: TRBV19
D: -
size: -
J: TRBJ2-3

DNA: TGCGCCAGCAGCTTGGAGGGGACACAATCCTACGAGCAGTACTTC
CDR3: CASSLEGTQSYEQYF
V: TRBV5-1
D: -
size: -
J: TRBJ2-7

DNA: TGTGCCAGCAGCTACGACAGGTCTCAAGCTTTCTTT
CDR3: CASSYDRSQAFF
V: TRBV5-6
D: -
size: many
J: TRBJ1-1

DNA: TGCAGTGCTAGTGTTCAGGGCATGAACACTGAAGCTTTCTTT
CDR3: CSASVQGMNTEAFF
V: TRBV20-1
D: -
size: -
J: TRBJ1-1

DNA: TGTGCCAGTAGTATTATGCCTAGGGGGCCCCAGCCCCAGCATTTT
CDR3: CASSIMPRGPQPQHF
V: TRBV19
D: TRBD1
size: -
J: TRBJ1-5

DNA: TGTGCCAGTACGACCCGGGACAAGAGCTCTGGGGCCAACGTCCTGACTTTC
CDR3: CASTTRDKSSGANVLTF
V: TRBV6-4
D: -
size: -
J: TRBJ2-6

DNA: TGTGCCACCAGTGATTGGAGAGGGGGGGACGAGCAGTACTTC
CDR3: CATSDWRGGDEQYF
V: TRBV24-1
D: -
size: many
J: TRBJ2-7

DNA: TGCAGTGCCAGACTAGGCAATGAGCAGTTCTTC
CDR3: CSARLGNEQFF
V: TRBV20-1
D: -
size: few
J: TRBJ2-1

DNA: TGTGCCAGCAGCCCCTATCTGGCTGGACTAGTCGGGCAAGAGACCCAGTACTTC
CDR3: CASSPYLAGLVGQETQYF
V: TRBV11-3
D: TRBD2
size: -
J: TRBJ2-5

DNA: TGCAGCGTTGAGGGACAGACCTACGAGCAGTACTTC
CDR3: CSVEGQTYEQYF
V: TRBV29-1
D: TRBD1
size: -
J: TRBJ2-7

DNA: TGTGCCAGCAGTTTAGAGGTGCACTACCCCCACGAGCAGTACTTC
CDR3: CASSLEVHYPHEQYF
V: TRBV28
D: -
size: -
J: TRBJ2-7

DNA: TGTGCCAGCAGCTTAGGGGGTCGGGGCGGGAGACCGTACGAGCAGTACTTC
CDR3: CASSLGGRGGRPYEQYF
V: TRBV7-2
D: TRBD2
size: once
J: TRBJ2-7

DNA: TGTGCCACCAGTGACCCGACAGGGGTAAACGTGGATGAGCAGTTCTTC
CDR3: CATSDPTGVNVDEQFF
V: TRBV24-1
D: TRBD1
size: -
J: TRBJ2-1

DNA: TGCGCCAGCAGCGGGACAGGGCAAGAGACCCAGTACTTC
CDR3: CASSGTGQETQYF
V: TRBV5-1
D: TRBD1
size: -
J: TRBJ2-5

DNA: TGCGCCAGCAGCTTGACTCTTGGGGAGCCCCAGCATTTT
CDR3: CASSLTLGEPQHF
V: TRBV5-1
D: -
size: -
J: TRBJ1-5

DNA: TGCAGTGCTCCGGCAGGGGGTCTCTACGAGCAGTACTTC
CDR3: CSAPAGGLYEQYF
V: TRBV20-1
D: TRBD1
size: -
J: TRBJ2-7